Listed below are T cell receptor beta chains from one sample, sequenced in a study of post-analysis software for immune sequencing data. TCRdb reanalysed the PCR reads using MiXCR and keeps one entry per CDR3 protein. The data contain hundreds of thousands of distinct CDR3 sequences, about 60% of them singletons. Input material: blood. Receptor source: a girl aged 2 to 10 with multiple sclerosis. The CDR3 runs from the conserved cysteine through the conserved F or W. A D gene is named only where the DNA matches it firmly. A row's size may be missing; if present it is once, few, many or a size class.

d_call clone_size j_call v_call cdr3_aa cdr3_nt
- - TRBJ1-5 TRBV6-1 CASSENMPSNQPQHF TGTGCCAGCAGTGAAAACATGCCTAGCAATCAGCCCCAGCATTTT
TRBD1 few TRBJ2-1 TRBV29-1 CSVEDWDRVDNEQFF TGCAGCGTTGAAGATTGGGACAGGGTCGACAATGAGCAGTTCTTC
- - TRBJ2-7 TRBV12-3/TRBV12-4 CATGQSYEQYF TGTGCCACCGGACAGTCCTACGAGCAGTACTTC
- few TRBJ2-1 TRBV29-1 CSVEGTIGRYNEQFF TGCAGCGTTGAAGGGACTATTGGTCGGTACAATGAGCAGTTCTTC
- - TRBJ1-1 TRBV10-3 CAISERGGGNTEAFF TGTGCCATCAGTGAACGGGGAGGCGGGAACACTGAAGCTTTCTTT
- - TRBJ2-5 TRBV7-9 CASSARSGGQETQYF TGTGCCAGCAGCGCGAGATCCGGGGGCCAAGAGACCCAGTACTTC
TRBD1 few TRBJ1-6 TRBV20-1 CSARAGTVNSPLHF TGCAGTGCTAGAGCCGGGACAGTTAATTCACCCCTCCACTTT
TRBD2 - TRBJ2-1 TRBV20-1 CSALLAGSTYNEQFF TGCAGTGCTTTACTAGCGGGGTCGACCTACAATGAGCAGTTCTTC
- - TRBJ2-5 TRBV7-2 CASSLGTARQETQYF TGTGCCAGCAGCTTAGGCACAGCCCGACAAGAGACCCAGTACTTC
- once TRBJ2-1 TRBV20-1 CSAPRVAGQGEQFF TGCAGTGCTCCCAGGGTAGCGGGACAGGGTGAGCAGTTCTTC
- - TRBJ2-4 TRBV12-3/TRBV12-4 CASSGQKNIQYF TGTGCCAGCAGTGGACAGAAAAACATTCAGTACTTC
- - TRBJ1-6 TRBV6-5 CASSYYFGDVDNSPLHF TGTGCCAGCAGTTACTATTTCGGGGACGTGGATAATTCACCCCTCCACTTT
- few TRBJ2-1 TRBV21-1 CASSKGTSGSCNEQFF TGTGCCAGCAGCAAAGGGACTAGCGGGAGTTGCAATGAGCAGTTCTTC
- - TRBJ2-1 TRBV6-2/TRBV6-3 CASSPNRLYEQFF TGTGCCAGCAGTCCAAACAGGTTGTATGAGCAGTTCTTC
TRBD2 few TRBJ2-1 TRBV7-2 CASSFGGLAGVVEQFF TGTGCCAGCAGCTTCGGGGGACTAGCGGGAGTGGTTGAGCAGTTCTTC
TRBD1 once TRBJ2-7 TRBV29-1 CSVKTGDEQYF TGCAGCGTTAAGACAGGGGACGAGCAGTACTTC
TRBD1 - TRBJ2-1 TRBV4-2 CASSQVFRDRYNEQFF TGTGCCAGCAGCCAAGTTTTCCGGGACAGGTACAATGAGCAGTTCTTC
- - TRBJ2-1 TRBV5-5 CASRFEGSSYNEQFF TGTGCCAGCAGATTCGAGGGGAGCTCCTACAATGAGCAGTTCTTC
TRBD1 - TRBJ2-5 TRBV13 CASSLTGGTGETQYF TGTGCCAGCAGCTTGACAGGGGGCACGGGAGAGACCCAGTACTTC
- few TRBJ2-3 TRBV4-1 CASSHHPTDTQYF TGCGCCAGCAGCCATCACCCCACAGATACGCAGTATTTT
TRBD2 - TRBJ2-7 TRBV5-1 CASSLGGLASYEQYF TGCGCCAGCAGCTTGGGAGGACTAGCGAGCTACGAGCAGTACTTC
- - TRBJ1-2 TRBV7-2 CASSLDYYGYTF TGTGCCAGCAGCTTAGATTACTATGGCTACACCTTC
TRBD2 - TRBJ2-5 TRBV2 CASSTLAGGYNEQYF TGTGCCAGCAGTACATTAGCGGGAGGGTACAATGAGCAGTACTTC
- - TRBJ1-1 TRBV29-1 CSVYLLGLRRAFF TGCAGCGTTTACCTCTTGGGTCTCCGGCGAGCTTTCTTT